This T cell receptor (beta chain) appears in the sequencing data of a study of control samples from healthy donors and cancer patients. Sequenced by immunoSEQ multiplex PCR; TCRdb stores in-frame clones only, minus some. The sample contains roughly 49,000 clones, about 88% of which appear only once. CDR1 is MNHNY, CDR2 SVGAGI, per germline (reference sequence). CDR3 size: 14 residues. With 4 bases clipped from V and 1 base from J, the junction kept 3 bases outside the gene matches. Sequences were obtained from PBMCs. This sequence was found in a man aged 50-59 years with head and neck cancer. The rearrangement joins TRBV6-6 to TRBJ2-5, with 7 bases matching TRBD1. The DNA of the CDR3 is TGTGCCAGCAGTTCCGGACAGGTCCAAGAGACCCAGTACTTC. Its translation: CASSSGQVQETQYF.